The present T cell receptor beta chain was sequenced within a study of blood T cell repertoires in COVID-19. The protocol was immunoSEQ multiplex PCR, while the TCRdb copy is restricted to in-frame clones and leaves out a portion. The table lists about 220,000 clones, 70% to 85% of them singletons, with about 3.3% in the top ten. This clone was observed once. The CDR3 totals 13 residues. Trimming removed 3 bases from V and 5 bases from J, with 8 bases in between. The germline V gene has CDR1 SNHLY and CDR2 FYNNEI. This TCR was sampled from a woman aged 60-70 years who had recovered from COVID-19. Sequenced input: PBMCs or T cells enriched from blood (not recorded which). The chain recombines TRBV2 with TRBJ2-1; D gene unclear. The CDR3 region is CASSDNTNNEQFF. Written as DNA, the CDR3 is TGTGCCAGCAGTGACAACACCAACAATGAGCAGTTCTTC.